The 9 T cell receptor beta chains below were found in one sample sequenced in a study of Ad26.COV2.S vaccination and SARS-CoV-2 variants. As to treatment: some 19 received Ad26.COV2.S at low or high dose, single or two shots; 5 received placebo; per-sample allocation not given. Sampling happened 63 days after the first vaccine or placebo injection. Using immunoSEQ multiplex PCR, the repertoire was profiled, and TCRdb retains in-frame clones only, with some absent. Of 400,000 to 450,000 clones in the sample, 92% were seen once. The sequenced sample was peripheral blood, obtained in a trial of Ad26.COV2.S vaccine versus placebo. The receptors originated from a person between 18 and 60 years old who received the Ad26.COV2.S COVID-19 vaccine or a placebo.

This chain joins TRBV3-1 (or the pseudogene TRBV3-2) and TRBJ2-5; unclear D gene. There are 12 residues in the CDR3. V was cut by 8 bases and J by 2 bases, with 9 bases left in between. The germline V gene encodes CDR1 LGHDT and CDR2 YNNKEL (reference sequence). The CDR3 region has the DNA TGTGCCAGCCTCGGACCACAAGAGACCCAGTACTTC. Its protein is CASLGPQETQYF.

The chain uses TRBV10-2 and TRBJ1-2, with D uncertain. The germline V and J ends were trimmed by 3 bases and 4 bases, with 12 bases remaining between them. Per germline, CDR1 WSHSY and CDR2 SAAADI. CDR3 length: 14 amino acids. The CDR3 nucleotides read TGCGCCAGCAGTGATGACGTGTCCAGCTATGGCTACACCTTC. Amino acids: CASSDDVSSYGYTF.

V usage is TRBV19 and J usage is TRBJ1-1, with no clear D. This CDR3 spans 15 amino acids. Trimming shortened V by 3 bases and J by 0 bases, and 11 bases separated the two germline ends. CDR1 LNHDA and CDR2 SQIVND come from the germline V gene (reference sequence). The CDR3 region has the DNA TGTGCCAGTAGTATGGGAGGGCCCTTGAACACTGAAGCTTTCTTT. Protein sequence: CASSMGGPLNTEAFF.

The chain carries TRBV6-2 or TRBV6-3 and TRBJ2-3, with 11 bases matching TRBD2. Germline CDR1 is MNHEY and CDR2 is SVGEGT. Trimming cost V 0 bases and J 11 bases; bases outside gene matches: 7. This CDR3 contains 15 residues. The DNA of the CDR3 is TGTGCCAGCAGTTACTCGGGTCTAGCGGGGGGCGTGCAGTATTTT. Amino acids: CASSYSGLAGGVQYF.

The chain recombines TRBV7-2 with TRBJ2-2; D may be TRBD2 (7 bases). CDR3 length equals 15 residues. The germline V and J ends were trimmed by 5 bases and 3 bases, with 13 bases remaining between them. In germline, CDR1 is SGHTA, CDR2 FQGNSA. The CDR3 here is CASSRGARDTGELFF. CDR3 DNA sequence: TGTGCCAGCAGCCGGGGGGCGCGGGACACCGGGGAGCTGTTTTTT.

J is TRBJ2-7 and V is TRBV28; D perhaps matches TRBD2 (6 bases). The CDR3 totals 17 residues. V was cut by 6 bases and J by 5 bases, with 26 bases left in between. Per the germline V gene, CDR1 is MDHEN and CDR2 is SYDVKM. DNA for the CDR3: TGTGCCAGCAGCTGGTTAACCCTGACGGCGGCGGGGCACGAGCAGTACTTC. Translating it yields CASSWLTLTAAGHEQYF.

A single count supports this clone. V usage is TRBV9 and J usage is TRBJ2-2; the D is unclear. The CDR3 is 14 residues long. The V end was cut by 3 bases, the J end by 1 base, with 7 bases between. From germline, CDR1 is SGDLS and CDR2 YYNGEE. CDR3 region: CASSARLNTGELFF. The CDR3 nucleotides are TGTGCCAGCAGCGCCCGCCTGAACACCGGGGAGCTGTTTTTT.

This clone showed up just once. The rearrangement links TRBV5-1 to TRBJ2-6; no definite D call. The CDR3 consists of 16 residues. In germline, CDR1 is SGHRS, CDR2 YFSETQ. Trimming removed 0 bases at V and 0 bases at J, with 7 bases between. This CDR3 is CASSLGAGSGANVLTF. The CDR3 DNA sequence: TGCGCCAGCAGCTTGGGTGCAGGCTCTGGGGCCAACGTCCTGACTTTC.

The V gene is TRBV4-3, the J gene TRBJ1-2; 10 bases align to TRBD1. This CDR3 spans 13 amino acids. Per germline, CDR1 LGHNA and CDR2 YSLEER. J gave up 8 bases and V 1 base, and 1 base lay outside the gene matches. CDR3 sequence reads: CASSQVTGGGYTF. The CDR3 DNA reads TGCGCCAGCAGCCAAGTGACAGGGGGCGGCTACACCTTC.